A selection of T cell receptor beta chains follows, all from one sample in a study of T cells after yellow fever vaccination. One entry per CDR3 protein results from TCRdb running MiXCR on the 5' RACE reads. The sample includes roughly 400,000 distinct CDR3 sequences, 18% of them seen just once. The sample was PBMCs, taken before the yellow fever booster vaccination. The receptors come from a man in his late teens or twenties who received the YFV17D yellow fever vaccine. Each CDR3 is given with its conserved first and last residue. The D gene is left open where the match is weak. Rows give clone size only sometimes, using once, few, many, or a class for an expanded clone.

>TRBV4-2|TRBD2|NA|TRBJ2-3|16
TGTGCCAGCAGCCCAAACCTTCTAGCGGTCACAGATACGCAGTATTTT
CASSPNLLAVTDTQYF
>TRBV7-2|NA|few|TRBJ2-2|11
TGTGCCAGCAGCTTACGTAGGGAGCTGTTTTTT
CASSLRRELFF
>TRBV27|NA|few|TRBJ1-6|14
TGTGCCACCACGGGGGACAAGAATAATTCACCCCTCCACTTT
CATTGDKNNSPLHF
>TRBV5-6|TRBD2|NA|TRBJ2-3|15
TGTGCCAGCAGCTTGACTAGCGGATACACAGATACGCAGTATTTT
CASSLTSGYTDTQYF
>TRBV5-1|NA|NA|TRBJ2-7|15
TGCGCCAGCAGCTTGGTGGATACCGGGGCCAACGAGCAGTACTTC
CASSLVDTGANEQYF
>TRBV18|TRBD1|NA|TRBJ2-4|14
TGTGCCAGCTCATCCGGGACAGTTCTAAACATTCAGTACTTC
CASSSGTVLNIQYF
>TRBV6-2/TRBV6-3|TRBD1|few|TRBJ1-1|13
TGTGCCAGCACCGGGACAGGGCCTTCTGAAGCTTTCTTT
CASTGTGPSEAFF
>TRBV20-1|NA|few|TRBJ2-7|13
TGCAGTGCTATCCCGCAAGCGAGCTACGAGCAGTACTTC
CSAIPQASYEQYF
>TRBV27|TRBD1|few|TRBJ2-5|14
TGTGCCAGCAGTAAGACAGGGGGCAGGGAGACCCAGTACTTC
CASSKTGGRETQYF
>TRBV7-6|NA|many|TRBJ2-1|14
TGTGCCAGCAGCTTCGGGGCCCCTGGTGATGAGCAGTTCTTC
CASSFGAPGDEQFF
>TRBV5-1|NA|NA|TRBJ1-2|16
TGCGCCAGCAGCTTGGGGGGGGTGGACAGCTCCTATGGCTACACCTTC
CASSLGGVDSSYGYTF
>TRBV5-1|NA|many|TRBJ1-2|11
TGCGCCAGCAGCTATGGGGATGGCTACACCTTC
CASSYGDGYTF
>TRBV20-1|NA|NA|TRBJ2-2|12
TGCAGTGCTGCCGATTACACCGGGGAGCTGTTTTTT
CSAADYTGELFF
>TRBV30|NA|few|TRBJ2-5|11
TGTGCCTGGAGTTGGGCCGAGACCCAGTACTTC
CAWSWAETQYF
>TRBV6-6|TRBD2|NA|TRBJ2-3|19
TGTGCCAGCAGTTACTCGATAGGGGGACTAGCGGGGAGCACAGATACGCAGTATTTT
CASSYSIGGLAGSTDTQYF
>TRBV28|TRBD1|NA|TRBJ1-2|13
TGTGCCATCAAAGGACAGGGACTTTATGGCTACACCTTC
CAIKGQGLYGYTF
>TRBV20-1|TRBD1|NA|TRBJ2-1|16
TGCAGTGCTAGAGATCCCTCACAGGGGGCGAGGAATGAGCAGTTCTTC
CSARDPSQGARNEQFF
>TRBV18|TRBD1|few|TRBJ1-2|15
TGTGCCAGCTCACCGGACAGGGAGAATAACTATGGCTACACCTTC
CASSPDRENNYGYTF
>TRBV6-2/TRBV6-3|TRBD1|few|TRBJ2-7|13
TGTGCCAGCACGGACAGGTCGCACTACGAGCAGTACTTC
CASTDRSHYEQYF
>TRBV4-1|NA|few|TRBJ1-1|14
TGCGCCAGCGGTCGGGTCGGACAGTGGGCTGAAGCTTTCTTT
CASGRVGQWAEAFF
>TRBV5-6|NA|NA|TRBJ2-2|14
TGTGCCAGCAGCTTGGTCAGGAGCACCGGGGAGCTGTTTTTT
CASSLVRSTGELFF
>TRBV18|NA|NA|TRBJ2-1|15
TGTGCCAGCTCACCACGCCTCGGGGGGCCTTATGAGCAGTTCTTC
CASSPRLGGPYEQFF
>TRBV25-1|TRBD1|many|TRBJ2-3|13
TGTGCCAGCAGTGGAGGGACAGGGCATACGCAGTATTTT
CASSGGTGHTQYF
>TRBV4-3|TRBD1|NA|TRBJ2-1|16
TGCGCCAGCAGCCAAGATTCAGGGGGCGCGGTCAGTGAGCAGTTCTTC
CASSQDSGGAVSEQFF
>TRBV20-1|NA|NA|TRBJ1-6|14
TGCAGTGCTAGTTCGACAGGACCGAATTCACCCCTCCACTTT
CSASSTGPNSPLHF
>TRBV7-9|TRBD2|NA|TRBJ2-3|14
TGTGCCAGCAGCGCGGGGGGGCATACAGATACGCAGTATTTT
CASSAGGHTDTQYF
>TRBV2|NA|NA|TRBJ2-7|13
TGTGCCAGCACCAATAGCGGATACTACGAGCAGTACTTC
CASTNSGYYEQYF
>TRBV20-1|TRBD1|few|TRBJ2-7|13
TGCAGTGCTAGCGAAGACAGGGACTACGAGCAGTACTTC
CSASEDRDYEQYF
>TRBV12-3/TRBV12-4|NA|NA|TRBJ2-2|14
TGTGCCAGCATCTCTCGGGGGGCGACCGGGGAGCTGTTTTTT
CASISRGATGELFF
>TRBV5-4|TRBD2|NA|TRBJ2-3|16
TGTGCCAGCAGCAACAAGCGGGGGGGCAGCACAGATACGCAGTATTTT
CASSNKRGGSTDTQYF
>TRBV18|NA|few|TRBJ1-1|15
TGTGCCAGCTCGCCCCGGGGCGCGGGGAACACTGAAGCTTTCTTT
CASSPRGAGNTEAFF
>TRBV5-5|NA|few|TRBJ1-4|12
TGTGCCAGCAGTTTGAGGGGTGAAAAACTGTTTTTT
CASSLRGEKLFF
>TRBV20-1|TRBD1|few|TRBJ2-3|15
TGCAGTGCGGACCTTGGGACAGGGGGCACAGATACGCAGTATTTT
CSADLGTGGTDTQYF
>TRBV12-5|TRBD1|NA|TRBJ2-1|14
TGTGCTAGTGGTTTGAGACAGGGCGGAGAGGAGCAGTTCTTC
CASGLRQGGEEQFF
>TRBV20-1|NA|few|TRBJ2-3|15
TGCAGTGCAAAGTTGGGGGCACGAAGCACAGATACGCAGTATTTT
CSAKLGARSTDTQYF
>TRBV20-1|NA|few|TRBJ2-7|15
TGCAGTGCTCCCTTGTCGGGGGGCGGCTCCTACGAGCAGTACTTC
CSAPLSGGGSYEQYF
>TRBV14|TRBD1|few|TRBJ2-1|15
TGTGCCAGCCGACCACTTACCCCGGGACAGAGTGAGCAGTTCTTC
CASRPLTPGQSEQFF
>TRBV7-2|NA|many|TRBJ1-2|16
TGTGCCAGCAGCTTCAATTCGCAGCCTCGAAGCTATGGCTACACCTTC
CASSFNSQPRSYGYTF
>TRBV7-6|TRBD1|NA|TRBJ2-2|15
TGTGCCAGCAGCATTGGACAGGGTGGGACCGGGGAGCTGTTTTTT
CASSIGQGGTGELFF
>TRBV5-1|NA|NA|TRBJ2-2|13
TGCGCCAGCAGCGTCGTTGAAAACGGGGAGCTGTTTTTT
CASSVVENGELFF
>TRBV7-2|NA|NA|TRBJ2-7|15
TGTGCCAGCAGCTCCCTAGGGTTCGGCGGCGGCGAGCAGTACTTC
CASSSLGFGGGEQYF
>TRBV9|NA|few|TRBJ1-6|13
TGTGCCAGCAGCGGGACGGGAAATTCACCCCTCCACTTT
CASSGTGNSPLHF
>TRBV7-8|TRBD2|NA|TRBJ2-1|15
TGTGCCAGCAGACCATTAGCGGGGGCCTACAATGAGCAGTTCTTC
CASRPLAGAYNEQFF
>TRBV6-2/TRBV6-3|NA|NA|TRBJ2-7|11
TGTGCCAGCACCACCGCCTACGAGCAGTACTTC
CASTTAYEQYF
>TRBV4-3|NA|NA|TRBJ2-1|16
TGCGCCAGCAGCCCCTCAGGTGTCTACTCCTACAATGAGCAGTTCTTC
CASSPSGVYSYNEQFF
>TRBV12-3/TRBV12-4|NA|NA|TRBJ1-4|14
TGTGCCAGCAGTTTGGGGACCTCCAATGAAATACTGTTTTTT
CASSLGTSNEILFF
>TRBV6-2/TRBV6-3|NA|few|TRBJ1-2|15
TGTGCCAGCAGTAAATCTTCCGGGACGATGGGTGGCTACACCTTC
CASSKSSGTMGGYTF
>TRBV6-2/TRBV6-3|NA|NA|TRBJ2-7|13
TGTGCCAGCAGTTACATGGAGGGCTACGAGCAGTACTTC
CASSYMEGYEQYF
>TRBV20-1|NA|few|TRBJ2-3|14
TGCAGTGCTAGAGAGTCGGGGCGCGGGAATACGCAGTATTTT
CSARESGRGNTQYF
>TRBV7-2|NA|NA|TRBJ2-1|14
TGTGCCAGCAGCTTTACCGGCCGTTACAATGAGCAGTTCTTC
CASSFTGRYNEQFF
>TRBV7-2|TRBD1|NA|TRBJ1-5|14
TGTGCCAGCAGTTGGACAGGGGGGAAATCGCCCCAGCATTTT
CASSWTGGKSPQHF